The 16 T cell receptor beta chains below come from one sample, sequenced in a study of control samples from healthy donors and cancer patients. Using immunoSEQ multiplex PCR, the repertoire was profiled, and TCRdb retains in-frame clones only, with some absent. The sample holds 180,000 or so clones, about 94% seen once. The sequenced sample consisted of blood. The receptors stem from a woman in her sixties in good health.

This chain links TRBV4-1 with TRBJ1-2; D unclear. The CDR3 consists of 17 residues. With 0 bases removed from V and 4 bases from J, the gap between germline ends came to 18 bases. CDR1 MGHRA and CDR2 YSYEKL come from the germline V gene. DNA of the CDR3: TGCGCCAGCAGCCAAGATGGGAGTGGGCAGGAGGGCTATGGCTACACCTTC. The encoded protein is CASSQDGSGQEGYGYTF.

This chain links TRBV2 with TRBJ1-1; the D is unclear. The CDR3 contains 17 residues. V was trimmed by 3 bases and J by 1 base, leaving 18 bases between them. Looked up from germline, CDR1 is SNHLY and CDR2 is FYNNEI. The CDR3 DNA is TGTGCCAGCAGTGATGGTAGGCCTCAAATAGGGAACACTGAAGCTTTCTTT. Its protein product is CASSDGRPQIGNTEAFF. Full variable domain (outside the CDR3, taken from reference TRBV2 and TRBJ1-1): EPEVTQTPSHQVTQMGQEVILRCVPISNHLYFYWYRQILGQKVEFLVSFYNNEISEKSEIFDDQFSVERPDGSNFTLKIRSTKLEDSAMYFCASSDGRPQIGNTEAFFGQGTRLTVV.

V usage is TRBV5-6 and J usage is TRBJ1-1; the match to TRBD1 covers 9 bases. Germline V gene lookup returns CDR1 SGHDT and CDR2 YYEEEE. This CDR3 has 14 amino acids. The trim removed 2 bases at V and 2 bases at J, leaving 1 base unmatched. The CDR3, as DNA: TGTGCCAGCAGCTTCACAGGGGGCAACACTGAAGCTTTCTTT. Its translation: CASSFTGGNTEAFF.

This clone was seen a handful of times. This chain joins TRBV5-4 and TRBJ2-3; 7 positions match TRBD2. CDR3 length equals 13 residues. The J segment lost 5 bases and the V segment lost 4 bases, leaving 4 bases of the junction unmatched. Germline V gene data show CDR1 as SGHNT and CDR2 as YYREEE (reference sequence). In DNA, the CDR3 is TGTGCCAGCAGCACCTCTAGCGGAGATACGCAGTATTTT. Amino acid sequence: CASSTSSGDTQYF.

The chain has TRBV5-1 and TRBJ2-1; D is tentatively TRBD1 or TRBD2 (5 bases each). The CDR3 is 16 residues long. Looked up from germline, CDR1 is SGHRS and CDR2 is YFSETQ. The germline V and J ends were trimmed by 0 bases and 9 bases, with 19 bases remaining between them. CDR3 coding DNA: TGCGCCAGCAGCTTGGCACGCAGGGAACTCACTAGTGAGCAGTTCTTC. Encoded protein: CASSLARRELTSEQFF.

The chain employs TRBV5-6 and TRBJ1-4; weak D call: TRBD1 (6 bases). Deletions cut 4 bases from V and 6 bases from J, with 16 bases between. The CDR3 consists of 15 residues. Germline CDR1 is SGHDT and CDR2 is YYEEEE. This chain's CDR3 is CASSTEQGGDEKLFF. CDR3 coding DNA: TGTGCCAGCAGCACGGAACAGGGAGGAGATGAAAAACTGTTTTTT.

Here the CDR3 DNA reads TGTGCCAGCTCACCCCCCGGGACCCTGGGGAAGGGCTATGGCTACACCTTC. Translated, it gives CASSPPGTLGKGYGYTF. The rearrangement links TRBV18 to TRBJ1-2; TRBD1 might be the D (5 bases). Trimming cost V 3 bases and J 4 bases, with 21 bases left between them. Germline assignment: CDR1 KGHSH and CDR2 LQKENI. The CDR3 has 17 residues.

The J gene is TRBJ1-5, the V gene TRBV7-9; D unclear. The V end lost 6 bases, the J end lost 4 bases, and 7 bases lay between the germline ends. CDR3 length: 12 residues. Germline assignment: CDR1 SEHNR and CDR2 FQNEAQ (reference sequence). DNA of the CDR3: TGTGCCAGCAGGACCGGGAATCAGCCCCAGCATTTT. Residues: CASRTGNQPQHF.

V is TRBV10-2 and J is TRBJ2-7; TRBD2 aligns across 12 bases. This CDR3 contains 13 residues. The V and J ends lost 8 bases and 3 bases, in that order; junction bases with no gene match: 2. Germline CDR1 WSHSY, CDR2 SAAADI. The CDR3 bases are TGCGCCAGCCTGACTAGCGGGGGCTACGAGCAGTACTTC. The encoded protein is CASLTSGGYEQYF.

The V call is TRBV6-5, the J call TRBJ1-2; 7 positions match TRBD1. Per germline, CDR1 MNHEY and CDR2 SVGAGI. This CDR3 is built from 13 residues. Losses at the gene ends were 2 bases for V and 9 bases for J; bases not matched to a gene: 6. The CDR3 here is CASSYGEGASYTF. DNA of the CDR3: TGTGCCAGCAGTTACGGGGAGGGGGCGAGCTACACCTTC.

Many counts were recorded for this clone. The chain employs TRBV5-1 and TRBJ1-1; D remains ambiguous. CDR3 length: 16 amino acids. Germline CDR1 is SGHRS and CDR2 is YFSETQ. Trimming took off 1 base at V and 3 bases at J, with 16 bases between the two ends. In DNA form, the CDR3 reads TGCGCCAGCAGCTTGCGCGGAAGGGCGAGCGACACTGAAGCTTTCTTT. It translates to CASSLRGRASDTEAFF. The variable domain in full, completed from reference TRBV5-1 and TRBJ1-1, reads KAGVTQTPRYLIKTRGQQVTLSCSPISGHRSVSWYQQTPGQGLQFLFEYFSETQRNKGNFPGRFSGRQFSNSRSEMNVSTLELGDSALYLCASSLRGRASDTEAFFGQGTRLTVV.

The chain combines TRBV7-9 with TRBJ1-4; TRBD1 is a possible D gene (5 bases). Germline V gives CDR1 SEHNR, CDR2 FQNEAQ (reference sequence). The CDR3 runs 15 residues. V was shortened by 5 bases and J by 6 bases, with 16 bases between the two germline ends. The CDR3: CASSPLGMGDEKLFF. The CDR3 nucleotides are TGTGCCAGCAGCCCACTAGGGATGGGGGATGAAAAACTGTTTTTT.

V and J are TRBV4-3 and TRBJ2-3; no reliable D call. The CDR3 is 13 amino acids. Germline-derived CDR1 and CDR2 are LGHNA and YSLEER. Trimming stripped 0 bases from V and 5 bases from J, with 6 bases between. The CDR3 is CASSQDHRDTQYF. The CDR3, as DNA: TGCGCCAGCAGCCAAGATCATAGAGATACGCAGTATTTT.

The J gene is TRBJ1-5, the V gene TRBV19, with D maybe TRBD1 (5 bases). V was shortened by 2 bases and J by 7 bases, with 15 bases between the two germline ends. This CDR3 is built from 15 residues. Germline V CDR1 and CDR2: LNHDA, SQIVND (reference sequence). The CDR3: CASSILPGTRQPQHF. Here the CDR3 DNA reads TGTGCCAGTAGTATACTCCCAGGGACCAGGCAGCCCCAGCATTTT. The full variable domain, completed using reference TRBV19 and TRBJ1-5, is DGGITQSPKYLFRKEGQNVTLSCEQNLNHDAMYWYRQDPGQGLRLIYYSQIVNDFQKGDIAEGYSVSREKKESFPLTVTSAQKNPTAFYLCASSILPGTRQPQHFGDGTRLSIL.

The V and J genes are TRBV29-1 and TRBJ1-1, with a tentative D call TRBD1 (5 bases). The CDR3 runs 14 residues. The germline V gene has CDR1 SQVTM and CDR2 ANQGSEA. Trimming took off 6 bases at V and 0 bases at J, with 14 bases between the two ends. CDR3 region: CSVVGGFMNTEAFF. The CDR3, as DNA: TGCAGCGTCGTGGGGGGTTTTATGAACACTGAAGCTTTCTTT.

The chain joins TRBV30 to TRBJ1-2; no definite D call. The ends were cut back, 0 bases at V and 3 bases at J, with 11 bases in the middle. This CDR3 is 14 amino acids long. Germline V gene sequence: CDR1 GTSNPN, CDR2 SVGIG (reference sequence). The CDR3, as DNA: TGTGCCTGGAGTGTAGTTTGGCCGCACTATGGCTACACCTTC. This encodes CAWSVVWPHYGYTF.